This paragraph reports one T cell receptor beta chain. The data derive from a study of blood T cell repertoires in COVID-19. The method was immunoSEQ multiplex PCR; TCRdb's version includes in-frame clones alone and lacks a portion of them. Here the sample spans 150,000 to 200,000 clones, approximately 87% being singletons. Trimming removed 6 bases at V and 13 bases at J, with 22 bases between. In germline, CDR1 is LNHDA, CDR2 SQIVND (reference sequence). The CDR3 runs to 15 residues. The V and J genes are TRBV19 and TRBJ1-6; perhaps TRBD1 as D (6 bases). The clonotype was recovered from an older woman with COVID-19, enrolled during active disease. The sequenced material came from peripheral blood. The chain's CDR3 is CASSGGPSTGWPLHF. CDR3 sequence (DNA): TGTGCCAGTAGCGGGGGGCCTTCCACCGGTTGGCCCCTCCACTTT.